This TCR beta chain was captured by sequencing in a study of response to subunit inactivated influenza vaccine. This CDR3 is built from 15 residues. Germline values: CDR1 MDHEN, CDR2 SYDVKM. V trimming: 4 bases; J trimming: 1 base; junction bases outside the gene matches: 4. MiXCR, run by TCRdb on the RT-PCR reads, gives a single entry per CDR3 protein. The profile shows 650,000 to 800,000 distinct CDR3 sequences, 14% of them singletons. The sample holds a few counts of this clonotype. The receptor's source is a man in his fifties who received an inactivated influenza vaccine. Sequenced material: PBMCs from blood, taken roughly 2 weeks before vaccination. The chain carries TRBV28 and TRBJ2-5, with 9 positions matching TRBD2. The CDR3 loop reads CASSWAGGRQETQYF. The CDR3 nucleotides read TGTGCCAGCAGTTGGGCGGGGGGGCGCCAAGAGACCCAGTACTTC.